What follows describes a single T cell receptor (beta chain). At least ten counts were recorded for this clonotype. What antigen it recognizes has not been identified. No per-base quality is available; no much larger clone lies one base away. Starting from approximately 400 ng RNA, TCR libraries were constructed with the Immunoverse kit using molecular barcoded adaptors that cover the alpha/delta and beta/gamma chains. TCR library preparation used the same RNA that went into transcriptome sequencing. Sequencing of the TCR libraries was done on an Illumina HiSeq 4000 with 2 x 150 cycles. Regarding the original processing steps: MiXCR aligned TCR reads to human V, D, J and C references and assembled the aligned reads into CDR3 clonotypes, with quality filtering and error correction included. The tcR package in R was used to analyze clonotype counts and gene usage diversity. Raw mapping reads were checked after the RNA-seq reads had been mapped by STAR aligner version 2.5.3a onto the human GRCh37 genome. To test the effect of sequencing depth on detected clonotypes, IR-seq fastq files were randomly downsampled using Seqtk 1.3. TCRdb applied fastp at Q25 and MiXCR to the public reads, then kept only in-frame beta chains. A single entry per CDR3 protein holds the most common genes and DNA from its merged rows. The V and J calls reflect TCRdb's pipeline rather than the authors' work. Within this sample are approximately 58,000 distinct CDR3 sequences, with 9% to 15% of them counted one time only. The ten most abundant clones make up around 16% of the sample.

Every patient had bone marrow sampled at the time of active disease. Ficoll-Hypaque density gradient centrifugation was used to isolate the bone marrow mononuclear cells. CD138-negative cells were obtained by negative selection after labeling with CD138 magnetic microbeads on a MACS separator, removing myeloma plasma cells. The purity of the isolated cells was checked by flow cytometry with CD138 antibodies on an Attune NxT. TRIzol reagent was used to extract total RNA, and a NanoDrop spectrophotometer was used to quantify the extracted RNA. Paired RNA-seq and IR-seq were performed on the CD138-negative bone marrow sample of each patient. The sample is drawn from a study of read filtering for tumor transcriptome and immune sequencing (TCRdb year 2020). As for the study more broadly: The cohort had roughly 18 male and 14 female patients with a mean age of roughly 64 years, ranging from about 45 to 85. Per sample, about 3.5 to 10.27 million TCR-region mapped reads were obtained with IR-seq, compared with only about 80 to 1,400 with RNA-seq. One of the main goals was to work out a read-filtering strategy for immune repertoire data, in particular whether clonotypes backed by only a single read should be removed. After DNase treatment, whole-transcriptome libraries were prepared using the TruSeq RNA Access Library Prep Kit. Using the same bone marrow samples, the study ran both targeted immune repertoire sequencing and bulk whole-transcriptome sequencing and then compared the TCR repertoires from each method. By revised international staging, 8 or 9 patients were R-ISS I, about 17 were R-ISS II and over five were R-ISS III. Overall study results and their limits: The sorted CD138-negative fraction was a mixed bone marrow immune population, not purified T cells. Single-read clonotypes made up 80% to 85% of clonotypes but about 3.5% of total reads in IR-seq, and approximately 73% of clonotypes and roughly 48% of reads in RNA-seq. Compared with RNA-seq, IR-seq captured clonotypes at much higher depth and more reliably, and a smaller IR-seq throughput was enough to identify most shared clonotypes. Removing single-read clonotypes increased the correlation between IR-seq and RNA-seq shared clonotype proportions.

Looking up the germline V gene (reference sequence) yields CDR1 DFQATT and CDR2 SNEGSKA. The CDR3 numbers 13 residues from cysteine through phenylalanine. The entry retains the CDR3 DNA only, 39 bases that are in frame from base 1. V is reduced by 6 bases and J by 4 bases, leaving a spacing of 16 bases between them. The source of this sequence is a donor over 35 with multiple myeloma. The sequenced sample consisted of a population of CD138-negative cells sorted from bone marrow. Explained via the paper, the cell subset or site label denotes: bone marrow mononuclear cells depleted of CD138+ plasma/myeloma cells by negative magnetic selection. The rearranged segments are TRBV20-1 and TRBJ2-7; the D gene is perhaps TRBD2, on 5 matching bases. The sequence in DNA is TGCAGTGCCCACCTTGTTGAGGGATACGAGCAGTACTTC. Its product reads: CSAHLVEGYEQYF.